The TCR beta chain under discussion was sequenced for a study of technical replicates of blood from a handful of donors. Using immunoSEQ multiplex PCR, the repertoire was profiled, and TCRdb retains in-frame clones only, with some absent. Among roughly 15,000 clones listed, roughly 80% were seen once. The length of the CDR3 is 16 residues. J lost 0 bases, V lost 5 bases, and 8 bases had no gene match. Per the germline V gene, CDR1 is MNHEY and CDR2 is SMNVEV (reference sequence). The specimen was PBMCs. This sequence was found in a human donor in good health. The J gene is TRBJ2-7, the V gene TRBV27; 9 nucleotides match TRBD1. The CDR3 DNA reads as TGTGCCAGCAGTCCCGGAACAGGGGGCTCCTCCTACGAGCAGTACTTC. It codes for CASSPGTGGSSYEQYF.